This T cell receptor beta chain appears in the sequencing data of a study of T cell clonality in common variable immunodeficiency. Broader study findings: Fewer TCRbeta clones were shared among CVID subjects than controls. Reportedly, TCR beta sequences from common variable immunodeficiency showed fewer deletions and N-nucleotide insertions. T cell subpopulation sequencing would be needed to explain CVID clonality.

Patients and controls were mostly of Caucasian heritage. Trimming cost V 4 bases and J 5 bases; bases outside gene matches: 16. Germline V gene data show CDR1 as KGHSH and CDR2 as LQKENI. CDR3 size: 18 residues. The protocol was immunoSEQ multiplex PCR, while the TCRdb copy is restricted to in-frame clones and leaves out a portion. The sample presents tens of thousands of clones, none singletons. This clone was observed many times. The antigen is not known. The CDR3 goes on 3 residues after the read ends, and that part is filled in from the germline J gene. Sample: peripheral blood mononuclear cells. This sequence joins TRBV18 and TRBJ1-5; TRBD1 agrees at 8 bases. The sequence derives from a person between 18 and 75 years old in good health. CDR3 DNA, as far as it was read: TGTGCCAGCTCACAACTCCCGGGCACAGGGGGGAGAGATCAGCCC. This gives the protein CASSQLPGTGGRDQP. The whole CDR3 protein is CASSQLPGTGGRDQPQHF.